This T cell receptor (beta chain) appears in the sequencing data of a study of regulatory T cells in long-lasting Graves disease. Whole-study results and caveats: The number of shared public clonotypes was higher in persistent patients (approximately 2,500) than new patients (roughly 970).

Libraries of TCR beta came from iRepertoire HTBI primers plus Arm-PCR of CDR3 regions. TCRdb itself ran the multiplex PCR reads through MiXCR, one entry per CDR3 protein. The sample lists fewer than 650,000 distinct CDR3 sequences, about 16% seen once, with 12% in the top ten. This CDR3 has 14 amino acids. Trimming shortened V by 3 bases and J by 3 bases, and 12 bases separated the two germline ends. Germline V CDR1 and CDR2: LNHDA, SQIVND (reference sequence). Documented time point: newly diagnosed GD, antithyroid drugs for less than 3 months. With RNA extracted from PBMCs as input, the TCR library was made. Worth noting for this clonotype: The antigen is undetermined.

These records were also assigned to another study, of T cells in Graves' hyperthyroidism and ophthalmopathy. Per that study: Disease duration under 2 months; hyperthyroidism patients were aged 18 to 65. Based on clinical symptoms, serum thyroxine and TRAb, thyroid ultrasound and orbital computed tomography, diagnoses were reached.

The source was peripheral blood mononuclear cells (PBMCs), collected at new diagnosis, from a patient treated with antithyroid drugs. The receptor was isolated from a man aged 18 to 29 with Graves disease. This chain connects TRBV19 to TRBJ2-7; no reliable D call. The CDR3 DNA reads as TGTGCCAGTAGTATTAGGTTCAGCAGCTACGAGCAGTACTTC. This translates into CASSIRFSSYEQYF.